This T cell receptor (beta chain) was captured by sequencing in a study of T cell changes during pregnancy in multiple sclerosis. This CDR3 is 16 amino acids long. The V end was cut by 5 bases, the J end by 1 base, with 15 bases between. The V gene's germline CDR1 is MNHEY and CDR2 SMNVEV (reference sequence). Using immunoSEQ multiplex PCR, the repertoire was profiled, and TCRdb retains in-frame clones only, with some absent. This sample yields tens of thousands of clones, of which roughly 89% are seen a single time; approximately 8% belongs to the top ten. The sequencing here drew on CD8+ T cells from peripheral blood mononuclear cells, taken before pregnancy. This chain uses TRBV27 with TRBJ1-3; D is possibly TRBD1 (5 bases). The TCR was taken from a female donor with multiple sclerosis, enrolled in a pregnancy study. CDR3 protein: CASSPSAGESGNTIYF. The CDR3 coding sequence is TGTGCCAGCAGTCCCTCGGCGGGGGAATCTGGAAACACCATATATTTT.